This T cell receptor beta chain was obtained from a study of blood T cell repertoires in COVID-19. Cohort allocation depended upon clinical history that participants reported. This CDR3 is built from 14 residues. Trimming took 3 bases from V and 7 from J, leaving 10 bases between them. The germline V gene encodes CDR1 SGHTA and CDR2 FQGNSA. Here immunoSEQ multiplex PCR was the method, and the copy in TCRdb shows in-frame clones only, minus some. The data hold about 440,000 clones, with 87% observed a single time. The chain combines TRBV7-2 with TRBJ1-6; D is ambiguous. Material: PBMCs or T cells enriched from blood (not recorded which). This TCR was recovered from a woman in her late teens or twenties with acute COVID-19. The DNA of the CDR3 is TGTGCCAGCAGCTTTTTCAGGTCCAATTCACCCCTCCACTTT. Translated, it gives CASSFFRSNSPLHF.